This is a list of T cell receptor beta chains from one sample in a study of T cell responses to AZD1222 COVID-19 vaccine. Repertoires were generated with immunoSEQ multiplex PCR, while TCRdb's copy carries only in-frame clones and drops some. Here the sample spans about 130,000 clones, approximately 83% being singletons. The material sequenced was peripheral blood, taken on day 0 of AZD1222 vaccination. These receptors were collected from an adult in good health. Both conserved end residues are part of each CDR3. Rows give clone size only sometimes, using once, few, many, or a class for an expanded clone.

>TRBJ2-7|TRBV15|few
CATSSGLLESSSYEQYF
>TRBJ2-5|TRBV28|few
CASSFLTSGGAETQYF
>TRBJ1-6|TRBV30|-
CAWSVYNSPLHF
>TRBJ2-5|TRBV5-1|-
CASSLAAGEETQYF
>TRBJ2-1|TRBV5-4|-
CASSPRGLAAYNEQFF
>TRBJ1-1|TRBV18|-
CASSGGRSTEAFF
>TRBJ1-5|TRBV5-6|once
CASSWGGQALNQPQHF
>TRBJ1-6|TRBV18|-
CASSSGQGLQGSPLHF
>TRBJ1-5|TRBV10-2|-
CASSESFPLQHF
>TRBJ1-6|TRBV15|-
CATSRDGWVEAPLHF
>TRBJ1-1|TRBV6-5|few
CASRVGDTEAFF
>TRBJ2-7|TRBV6-1|-
CASSEWLAPAYEQYF
>TRBJ1-5|TRBV2|-
CASSEGSGNQPQHF
>TRBJ2-3|TRBV2|-
CASRVDWVDTQYF
>TRBJ2-7|TRBV19|-
CASSIKGTGYHEQYF
>TRBJ1-3|TRBV11-2|-
CASSLAGTPYSGNTIYF
>TRBJ1-5|TRBV6-2/TRBV6-3|few
CASSYSLQGNQPQHF
>TRBJ2-1|TRBV19|-
CASSFRGESYEQFF
>TRBJ1-1|TRBV4-1|once
CASSQAQGMNTEAFF
>TRBJ2-3|TRBV7-8|-
CASSLERGARDTQYF
>TRBJ1-5|TRBV5-8|-
CASSLGTGSQPQHF
>TRBJ2-4|TRBV30|-
CAWSVPQADIQYF
>TRBJ1-4|TRBV7-9|-
CASSTWEADNEKLFF
>TRBJ1-1|TRBV29-1|-
CSVVGQGAWGTEAFF
>TRBJ1-3|TRBV3-1/TRBV3-2|-
CASSHAGGLGNTIYF
>TRBJ2-3|TRBV9|-
CASSVGTLNTQYF
>TRBJ1-6|TRBV2|-
CASQRGEGSPLHF
>TRBJ1-6|TRBV6-1|-
CASSEKGVDNSPLHF
>TRBJ1-1|TRBV2|-
CASSRTGATEAFF
>TRBJ2-5|TRBV10-3|-
CAIAGGPMETQYF
>TRBJ2-4|TRBV28|-
CASSLLAGAAKNIQYF
>TRBJ2-4|TRBV9|-
CASSPAGKNIQYF
>TRBJ1-2|TRBV11-2|-
CASQGRGLGYTF
>TRBJ1-2|TRBV10-2|-
CASSATGDRPNGYTF
>TRBJ1-2|TRBV6-4|-
CASSDGDGYTF
>TRBJ2-1|TRBV12-5|few
CASGLVPDGQAGYNEQFF
>TRBJ1-2|TRBV12-5|-
CASGMTDREGDGYTF
>TRBJ1-4|TRBV4-1|-
CASSQPIDPNEKLFF
>TRBJ1-6|TRBV27|-
CASRSYNSPLHF
>TRBJ2-1|TRBV19|-
CASAVVAGGFSSYNEQFF
>TRBJ2-7|TRBV4-1|-
CASSQPAGEQYF
>TRBJ1-1|TRBV2|-
CASSREGEAFF
>TRBJ1-1|TRBV11-2|-
CASSFTRGQPKAFF
>TRBJ2-1|TRBV13|-
CASSSLQLSYNEQFF
>TRBJ1-5|TRBV19|-
CASSMSRARSNQPQHF
>TRBJ1-1|TRBV6-6|-
CASSYSIGTEAFF
>TRBJ1-2|TRBV6-5|-
CASSYWDRGQGYTF
>TRBJ1-6|TRBV20-1|-
CSASAGTGNSPLHF
>TRBJ2-5|TRBV3-1/TRBV3-2|-
CASSQSGGAETQYF
>TRBJ2-6|TRBV7-9|-
CASSPFGQAMSSGANVLTF
>TRBJ1-1|TRBV6-2/TRBV6-3|-
CASSYSGVTEAFF